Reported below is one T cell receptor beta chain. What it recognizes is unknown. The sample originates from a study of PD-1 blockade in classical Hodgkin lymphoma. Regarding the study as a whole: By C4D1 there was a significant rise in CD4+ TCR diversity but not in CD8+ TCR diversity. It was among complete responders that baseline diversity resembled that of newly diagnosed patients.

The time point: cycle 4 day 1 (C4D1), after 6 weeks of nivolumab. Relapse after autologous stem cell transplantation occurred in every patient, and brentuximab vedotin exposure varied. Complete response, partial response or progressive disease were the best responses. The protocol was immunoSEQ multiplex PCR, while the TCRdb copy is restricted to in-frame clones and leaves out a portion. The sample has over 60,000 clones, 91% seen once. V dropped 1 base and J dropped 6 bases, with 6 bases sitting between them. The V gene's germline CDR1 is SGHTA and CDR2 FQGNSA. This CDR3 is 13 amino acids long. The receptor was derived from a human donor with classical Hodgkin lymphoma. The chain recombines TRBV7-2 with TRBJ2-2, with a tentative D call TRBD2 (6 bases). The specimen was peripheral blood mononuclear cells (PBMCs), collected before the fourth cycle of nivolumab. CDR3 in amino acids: CASSLGGAGELFF. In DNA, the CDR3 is TGTGCCAGCAGCTTAGGGGGGGCCGGGGAGCTGTTTTTT.